The 27 T cell receptor beta chains below were found in one sample sequenced in a study of shared clonotypes between healthy human individuals. The assay was immunoSEQ multiplex PCR, and TCRdb's table has in-frame clones only and misses some. The sample lists approximately 640,000 clones, 55% to 75% occurring once. The sequencing sample was made of memory CD4+ T cells sorted from blood. Subset: CD45RA-negative fraction. The receptors shown here come from a young woman in good health.

This clone turned up a few times. The chain carries TRBV7-2 and TRBJ2-7; a possible D gene is TRBD2 (6 bases). Per the germline V gene, CDR1 is SGHTA and CDR2 is FQGNSA. With 4 bases removed from V and 2 bases from J, the gap between germline ends came to 15 bases. The length of the CDR3 is 15 residues. CDR3 DNA sequence: TGTGCCAGCAGCTACCAGGATAGCGGCGCCTACGAGCAGTACTTC. This codes for CASSYQDSGAYEQYF.

The chain has TRBV6-5 and TRBJ1-2, with D tentatively TRBD1 (5 bases). The V gene's germline CDR1 is MNHEY and CDR2 SVGAGI. Deletions cut 5 bases from V and 8 bases from J, with 21 bases between. The CDR3 has 15 residues. Here the CDR3 DNA reads TGTGCCAGCAGTACGCCGCTGAGGGGCCCGGGGGGCTACACCTTC. Its protein is CASSTPLRGPGGYTF.

The V and J genes are TRBV28 and TRBJ1-5; D might be TRBD1 (6 bases). The CDR3 has 14 residues. Germline assignment: CDR1 MDHEN and CDR2 SYDVKM. V lost 4 bases and J lost 2, with 9 bases in between. The CDR3 spells CASSSHRGNQPQHF. The CDR3 nucleotides are TGTGCCAGCAGTTCTCACAGGGGCAATCAGCCCCAGCATTTT.

The chain carries TRBV7-9 and TRBJ2-6; no clear D gene. This CDR3 has 14 amino acids. Trimming took off 4 bases at V and 0 bases at J, with 4 bases between the two ends. The germline V gene encodes CDR1 SEHNR and CDR2 FQNEAQ (reference sequence). This chain's CDR3 is CASSSDSGANVLTF. CDR3 DNA sequence: TGTGCCAGCAGCTCTGACTCTGGGGCCAACGTCCTGACTTTC.

This clone was picked up a small number of times. This chain joins TRBV7-2 and TRBJ2-7; 10 nucleotides agree with TRBD1. Germline V gene lookup returns CDR1 SGHTA and CDR2 FQGNSA. Trimming at V came to 4 bases and at J to 6 bases, leaving 12 bases not matched to a gene. CDR3 length: 16 amino acids. In DNA, the CDR3 is TGTGCCAGCAGCTCAGTCGGGGGGACAGGGGTCGGCGAGCAGTACTTC. Amino acids: CASSSVGGTGVGEQYF. The full variable domain, rest sourced from reference TRBV7-2 and TRBJ2-7, is GAGVSQSPSNKVTEKGKDVELRCDPISGHTALYWYRQSLGQGLEFLIYFQGNSAPDKSGLPSDRFSAERTGGSVSTLTIQRTQQEDSAVYLCASSSVGGTGVGEQYFGPGTRLTVT.

The chain is built from TRBV18 and TRBJ2-3; no clear D gene. CDR3 size: 12 residues. V lost 6 bases, J lost 6 bases, and 10 bases lay in between. CDR1 KGHSH and CDR2 LQKENI come from the germline V gene. CDR3 amino acids: CASSFEEDTQYF. CDR3 in DNA: TGTGCCAGCTCGTTCGAGGAGGATACGCAGTATTTT.

J is TRBJ2-7 and V is TRBV5-1, with 9 bases aligning to TRBD1. The CDR3 totals 15 residues. The ends lost 2 bases at V and 6 bases at J; junction bases unmatched: 9. Germline V gives CDR1 SGHRS, CDR2 YFSETQ. For the CDR3, the DNA is TGCGCCAGCAGCTTCGGGGACAGGGATGTGGGCGAGCAGTACTTC. Encoded protein: CASSFGDRDVGEQYF.

There are many counts of this clone. This chain connects TRBV25-1 to TRBJ2-7; 11 nucleotides agree with TRBD2. The CDR3 length is 18 residues. V dropped 4 bases and J dropped 3; count of bases not matched to a gene: 14. Germline V gives CDR1 MGHDK, CDR2 SYGVNS. CDR3 DNA sequence: TGTGCCAGCAGTGCCCTGGAGCCCGGGACTAGCGGAAGCTACGAGCAGTACTTC. The encoded protein is CASSALEPGTSGSYEQYF.

The chain links TRBV19 to TRBJ2-1; 12 bases line up with TRBD2. The CDR3 has 15 residues. The J segment lost 9 bases and the V segment lost 6 bases, leaving 9 bases of the junction unmatched. CDR1 is LNHDA and CDR2 is SQIVND in the germline V gene (reference sequence). CDR3 DNA sequence: TGTGCCAGTAGGAGTCCTTCGACTAGCGGGAGTGAGCAGTTCTTC. This gives the protein CASRSPSTSGSEQFF.

The rearrangement uses TRBV19 and TRBJ1-1, with D unresolved. Germline CDR1 LNHDA, CDR2 SQIVND (reference sequence). This CDR3 is 12 amino acids long. V lost 2 bases and J 6 bases, leaving 7 bases between the germline ends. This CDR3 is CASSIFSPEAFF. CDR3 in DNA: TGTGCCAGTAGTATATTTAGCCCTGAAGCTTTCTTT.

This clone turned up a few times. This chain links TRBV28 with TRBJ2-6, with TRBD2 as a possible D gene (6 bases). V was cut by 6 bases and J by 0 bases, with 15 bases left in between. The germline V gene has CDR1 MDHEN and CDR2 SYDVKM. This CDR3 has 17 residues. This CDR3 is CASRTQARGSGANVLTF. The DNA for the CDR3 is TGTGCCAGCAGAACCCAAGCGCGGGGCTCTGGGGCCAACGTCCTGACTTTC.

This clone has more than one count but fewer than ten. The rearrangement uses TRBV15 and TRBJ1-5; the D gene is possibly TRBD1 (5 bases). This CDR3 is built from 13 residues. Trimming shortened V by 4 bases and J by 7 bases, and 11 bases separated the two germline ends. Germline V gene lookup returns CDR1 LNHNV and CDR2 YYDKDF (reference sequence). The CDR3 protein is CATSTHRRQPQHF. The DNA of the CDR3 is TGTGCCACCAGCACTCACAGGAGGCAGCCCCAGCATTTT. Full variable domain (remainder filled in from reference TRBV15 and TRBJ1-5): DAMVIQNPRYQVTQFGKPVTLSCSQTLNHNVMYWYQQKSSQAPKLLFHYYDKDFNNEADTPDNFQSRRPNTSFCFLDIRSPGLGDTAMYLCATSTHRRQPQHFGDGTRLSIL.

The chain links TRBV6-1 to TRBJ1-1; D is ambiguous. V was shortened by 6 bases and J by 7 bases, with 18 bases between the two germline ends. Germline CDR1 reads MNHNS; CDR2 reads SASEGT. The CDR3 is 14 amino acids. CDR3 loop: CASRRVTEADEAFF. For the CDR3, the DNA is TGTGCCAGCAGGCGAGTGACGGAAGCTGATGAAGCTTTCTTT.

The gene calls are TRBV7-9 and TRBJ2-7; D possibly corresponds to TRBD2 (6 bases). The CDR3 totals 11 residues. From germline, CDR1 is SEHNR and CDR2 FQNEAQ (reference sequence). This CDR3 is CVRSPGGEQYF. The CDR3 region has the DNA TGTGTCAGAAGCCCCGGGGGCGAGCAGTACTTC.

In this sample, this clone turned up once. V usage is TRBV10-3 and J usage is TRBJ1-5; D call uncertain. The CDR3 totals 15 residues. Trimming removed 2 bases from V and 9 bases from J, with 17 bases in between. Germline V gene data show CDR1 as ENHRY and CDR2 as SYGVKD. This chain's CDR3 is CAISEGAGFQWPQHF. The CDR3 DNA follows: TGTGCCATCAGTGAGGGTGCGGGCTTCCAATGGCCCCAGCATTTT.

The genes are TRBV6-5 and TRBJ2-2, with a possible D match to TRBD1 (6 bases). The CDR3 runs to 14 residues. V lost 8 bases, J lost 6 bases, and 16 bases lay in between. The germline V gene has CDR1 MNHEY and CDR2 SVGAGI. The CDR3 region is CASRPGAAAGELFF. In DNA form, the CDR3 reads TGTGCCAGCCGCCCAGGGGCAGCAGCCGGGGAGCTGTTTTTT.

The V call is TRBV29-1, the J call TRBJ2-3; TRBD1 might be the D (7 bases). V lost 5 bases and J lost 2, with 14 bases in between. The CDR3 contains 14 residues. CDR1 is SQVTM and CDR2 is ANQGSEA in the germline V gene. Here the CDR3 DNA reads TGCAGCGTTACGGCGGGGACAGTCACAGATACGCAGTATTTT. The encoded protein is CSVTAGTVTDTQYF.

In DNA form, the CDR3 reads TGTGCCAGCTCACTTCAGGGGGCACAAGAAAAACTGTTTTTT. Translated: CASSLQGAQEKLFF. The chain combines TRBV18 with TRBJ1-4, with 8 bases lining up with TRBD1. CDR1 is KGHSH and CDR2 is LQKENI in the germline V gene. The V segment lost 4 bases and the J segment 8 bases; nucleotides outside the gene matches: 6. This CDR3 spans 14 amino acids.

This clone was detected once. This chain links TRBV19 with TRBJ2-3; 9 bases align to TRBD2. The CDR3 is made up of 15 amino acids. CDR1 is LNHDA, CDR2 SQIVND, per germline (reference sequence). Trimming at V came to 10 bases and at J to 4 bases, leaving 12 bases not matched to a gene. The CDR3 DNA is TGTGCCACAAGGCCTCAAGCGGGAGGATCAGATACGCAGTATTTT. Translating gives CATRPQAGGSDTQYF.

Comments on this clone: Other DNA sequences within the sample encode an identical CDR3. The chain joins TRBV28 to TRBJ1-2; 7 nucleotides match TRBD1. Germline CDR1 MDHEN, CDR2 SYDVKM. There are 13 residues in the CDR3. Trimming took 6 bases from V and 4 from J; bases not matched to a gene: 5. This CDR3 is CASSPGTVYGYTF. The CDR3 nucleotides are TGTGCCAGCAGCCCCGGGACAGTCTATGGCTACACCTTC.

The chain recombines TRBV27 with TRBJ1-1; D remains unclear. V shed 3 bases and J shed 4 bases, with 12 bases lying between them. Germline V gives CDR1 MNHEY, CDR2 SMNVEV (reference sequence). CDR3 length equals 14 residues. This CDR3 is CASSFDYSVTEAFF. In DNA, the CDR3 is TGTGCCAGCAGTTTCGATTATTCGGTCACTGAAGCTTTCTTT.

The J gene is TRBJ1-1, the V gene TRBV27; no clear D gene. The V and J ends lost 2 bases and 4 bases respectively, with 8 bases between them. Germline CDR1 MNHEY, CDR2 SMNVEV (reference sequence). The CDR3 is 13 residues long. The CDR3 sequence is CASSLTGFTEAFF. The CDR3, as DNA: TGTGCCAGCAGTTTAACGGGTTTCACTGAAGCTTTCTTT.

This chain links TRBV28 with TRBJ1-6; 11 nucleotides align to TRBD1. CDR1 and CDR2 (germline): MDHEN, SYDVKM. The CDR3 consists of 16 residues. The junction had 4 bases not matched to a gene; V was cut back by 3 bases and J by 6 bases. The CDR3 sequence is CASSLGQGVFNSPLHF. The DNA for the CDR3 is TGTGCCAGCAGTTTGGGACAGGGGGTGTTTAATTCACCCCTCCACTTT.

V gene TRBV19 combines with J gene TRBJ1-5; a possible D gene is TRBD1 (5 bases). V lost 5 bases to trimming and J lost 0 bases, with 11 bases between them. This CDR3 contains 15 residues. CDR1 and CDR2 from the germline V gene are LNHDA and SQIVND (reference sequence). The CDR3 coding sequence is TGTGCCAGTAGTTACAGGCCCTATAGCAATCAGCCCCAGCATTTT. Its protein is CASSYRPYSNQPQHF. Drawing the rest from reference TRBV19 and TRBJ1-5, the complete variable domain is DGGITQSPKYLFRKEGQNVTLSCEQNLNHDAMYWYRQDPGQGLRLIYYSQIVNDFQKGDIAEGYSVSREKKESFPLTVTSAQKNPTAFYLCASSYRPYSNQPQHFGDGTRLSIL.

This clone has only a few counts. The rearrangement uses TRBV5-4 and TRBJ1-4, with D perhaps TRBD1 (5 bases). The CDR3 consists of 16 residues. Germline CDR1 SGHNT, CDR2 YYREEE (reference sequence). Trimming took off 0 bases at V and 5 bases at J, with 14 bases between the two ends. CDR3: CASSLGRGRDNEKLFF. The DNA for the CDR3 is TGTGCCAGCAGCTTGGGTCGAGGGCGGGACAATGAAAAACTGTTTTTT.

This clone was picked up a small number of times. The chain carries TRBV18 and TRBJ2-3; no definite D call. Trimming cost V 3 bases and J 0 bases, with 7 bases left between them. This CDR3 is 14 amino acids long. Germline CDR1 KGHSH, CDR2 LQKENI. The CDR3 sequence: CASSPYISTDTQYF. The CDR3 DNA reads as TGTGCCAGCTCACCTTACATAAGCACAGATACGCAGTATTTT. The entire variable domain, with the rest obtained from reference TRBV18 and TRBJ2-3, is as follows: NAGVMQNPRHLVRRRGQEARLRCSPMKGHSHVYWYRQLPEEGLKFMVYLQKENIIDESGMPKERFSAEFPKEGPSILRIQQVVRGDSAAYFCASSPYISTDTQYFGPGTRLTVL.

The CDR3 region is CSVGVGLNTEAFF. CDR3 coding DNA: TGCAGCGTGGGGGTGGGGCTGAACACTGAAGCTTTCTTT. The V and J genes are TRBV29-1 and TRBJ1-1; the D gene is possibly TRBD1 (5 bases). From germline, CDR1 is SQVTM and CDR2 ANQGSEA. This CDR3 is 13 amino acids long. V shed 6 bases and J shed 0 bases, with 11 bases lying between them.